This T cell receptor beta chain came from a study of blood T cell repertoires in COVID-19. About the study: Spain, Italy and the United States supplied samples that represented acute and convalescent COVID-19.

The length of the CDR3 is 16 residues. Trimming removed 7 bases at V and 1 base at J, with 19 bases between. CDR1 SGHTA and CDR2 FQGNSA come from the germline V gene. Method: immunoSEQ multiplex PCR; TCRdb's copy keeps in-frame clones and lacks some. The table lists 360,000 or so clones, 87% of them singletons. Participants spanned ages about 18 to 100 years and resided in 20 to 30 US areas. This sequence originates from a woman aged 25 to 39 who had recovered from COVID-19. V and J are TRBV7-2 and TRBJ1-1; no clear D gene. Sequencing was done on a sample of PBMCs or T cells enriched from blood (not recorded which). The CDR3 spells CASTPFSRAGNTEAFF. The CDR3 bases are TGTGCCAGCACCCCATTCTCCCGGGCGGGGAACACTGAAGCTTTCTTT.